The sequence of this TCR beta chain was determined in a study of early T cells in non-severe SARS-CoV-2 infection. Across the whole study: Sequencing of unsorted whole blood was done on bulk RNA, leaving chains unpaired.

Points on this clonotype: Its cognate antigen is unknown.

In the library, individual cDNA molecules carried attached unique molecular identifiers. Each CDR3 protein gets one entry after TCRdb re-called the 5' RACE reads with MiXCR. The top ten clones hold around 1.3% of a sample with more than 80,000 distinct CDR3 sequences, around a sixth of them seen once. The study, taken as a whole, reports: Database matching using VDJdb favored anti-spike CD8 responses, with private and CD4 specificities left missing.

The sequenced sample consisted of whole blood. The TCR comes from an adult who was a healthcare worker with PCR-confirmed SARS-CoV-2 infection or an uninfected control (not recorded which).

CDR3 loop: CSARGEGYRSEEQFF. For the CDR3, the DNA is TGCAGTGCTAGGGGCGAGGGCTACAGGTCGGAAGAGCAGTTCTTC. The rearrangement joins TRBV20-1 to TRBJ2-1; possibly TRBD1 or TRBD2 for D (5 bases each). Germline lookup yields CDR1 DFQATT and CDR2 SNEGSKA (reference sequence). V lost 3 bases to trimming and J lost 10 bases, with 22 bases between them. CDR3 length: 15 residues.